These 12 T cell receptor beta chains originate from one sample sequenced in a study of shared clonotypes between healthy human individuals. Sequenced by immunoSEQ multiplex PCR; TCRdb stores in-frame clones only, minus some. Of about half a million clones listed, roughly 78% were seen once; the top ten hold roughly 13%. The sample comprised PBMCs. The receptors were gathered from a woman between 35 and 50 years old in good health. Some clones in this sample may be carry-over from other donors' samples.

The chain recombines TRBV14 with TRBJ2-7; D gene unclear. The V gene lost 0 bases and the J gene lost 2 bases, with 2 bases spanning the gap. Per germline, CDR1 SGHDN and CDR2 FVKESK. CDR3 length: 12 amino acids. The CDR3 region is CASSQEPYEQYF. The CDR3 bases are TGTGCCAGCAGCCAAGAACCCTACGAGCAGTACTTC. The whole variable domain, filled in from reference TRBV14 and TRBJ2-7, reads EAGVTQFPSHSVIEKGQTVTLRCDPISGHDNLYWYRRVMGKEIKFLLHFVKESKQDESGMPNNRFLAERTGGTYSTLKVQPAELEDSGVYFCASSQEPYEQYFGPGTRLTVT.

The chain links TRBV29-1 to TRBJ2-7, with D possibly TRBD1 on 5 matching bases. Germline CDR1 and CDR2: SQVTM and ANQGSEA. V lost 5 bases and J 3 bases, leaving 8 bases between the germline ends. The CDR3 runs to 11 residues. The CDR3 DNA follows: TGCAGCGTTTATCAGGGCTACGAGCAGTACTTC. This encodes CSVYQGYEQYF.

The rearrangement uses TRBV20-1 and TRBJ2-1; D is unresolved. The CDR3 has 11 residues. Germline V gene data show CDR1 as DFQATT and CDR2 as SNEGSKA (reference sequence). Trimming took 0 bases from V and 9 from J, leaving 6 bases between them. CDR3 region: CSAREQFEQFF. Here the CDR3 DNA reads TGCAGTGCTAGAGAACAGTTTGAGCAGTTCTTC.

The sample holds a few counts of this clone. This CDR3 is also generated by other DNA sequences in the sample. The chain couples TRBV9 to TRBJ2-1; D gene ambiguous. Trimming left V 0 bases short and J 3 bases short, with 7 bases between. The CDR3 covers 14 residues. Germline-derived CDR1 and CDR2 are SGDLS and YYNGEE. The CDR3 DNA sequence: TGTGCCAGCAGCGTAGTGGGAAACTACAATGAGCAGTTCTTC. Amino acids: CASSVVGNYNEQFF.

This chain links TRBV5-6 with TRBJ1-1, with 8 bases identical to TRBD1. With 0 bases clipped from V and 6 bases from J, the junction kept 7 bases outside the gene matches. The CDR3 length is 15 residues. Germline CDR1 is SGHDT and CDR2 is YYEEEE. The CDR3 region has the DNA TGTGCCAGCAGCTTGGGGGTGACAGGGGTCTCTGAAGCTTTCTTT. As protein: CASSLGVTGVSEAFF.

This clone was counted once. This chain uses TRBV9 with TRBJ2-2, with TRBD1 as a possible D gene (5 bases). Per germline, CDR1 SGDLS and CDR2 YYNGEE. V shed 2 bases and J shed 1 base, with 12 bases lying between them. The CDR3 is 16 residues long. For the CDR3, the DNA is TGTGCCAGCAGCGTCAGTCCTAGGGGGAACACCGGGGAGCTGTTTTTT. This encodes CASSVSPRGNTGELFF.

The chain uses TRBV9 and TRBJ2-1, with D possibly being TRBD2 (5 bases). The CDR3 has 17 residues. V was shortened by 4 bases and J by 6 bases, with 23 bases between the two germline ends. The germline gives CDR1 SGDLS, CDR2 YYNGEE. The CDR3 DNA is TGTGCCAGCAGCTCCACGAAGCGAAGGGAGAATACCAATGAGCAGTTCTTC. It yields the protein CASSSTKRRENTNEQFF.

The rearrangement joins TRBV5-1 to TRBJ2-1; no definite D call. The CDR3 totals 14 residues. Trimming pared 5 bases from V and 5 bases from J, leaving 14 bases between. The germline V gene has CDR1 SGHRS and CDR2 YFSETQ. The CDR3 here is CASRISDPHNEQFF. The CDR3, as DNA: TGCGCCAGCAGAATATCCGATCCGCACAATGAGCAGTTCTTC. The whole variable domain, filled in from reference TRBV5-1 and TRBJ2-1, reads KAGVTQTPRYLIKTRGQQVTLSCSPISGHRSVSWYQQTPGQGLQFLFEYFSETQRNKGNFPGRFSGRQFSNSRSEMNVSTLELGDSALYLCASRISDPHNEQFFGPGTRLTVL.

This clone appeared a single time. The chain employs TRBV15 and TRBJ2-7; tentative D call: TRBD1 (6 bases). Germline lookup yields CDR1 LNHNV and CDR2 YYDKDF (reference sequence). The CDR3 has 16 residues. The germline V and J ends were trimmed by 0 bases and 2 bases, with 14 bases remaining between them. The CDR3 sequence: CATSRDGGRGAYEQYF. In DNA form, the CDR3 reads TGTGCCACCAGCAGAGATGGGGGCAGGGGAGCCTACGAGCAGTACTTC.

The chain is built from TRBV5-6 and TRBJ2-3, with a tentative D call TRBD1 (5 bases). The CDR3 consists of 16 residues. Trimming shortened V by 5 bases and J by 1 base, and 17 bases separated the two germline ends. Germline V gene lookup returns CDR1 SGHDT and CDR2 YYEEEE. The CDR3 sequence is CASSIRWGLGTDTQYF. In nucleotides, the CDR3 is TGTGCCAGCAGTATCCGATGGGGCCTGGGCACAGATACGCAGTATTTT.

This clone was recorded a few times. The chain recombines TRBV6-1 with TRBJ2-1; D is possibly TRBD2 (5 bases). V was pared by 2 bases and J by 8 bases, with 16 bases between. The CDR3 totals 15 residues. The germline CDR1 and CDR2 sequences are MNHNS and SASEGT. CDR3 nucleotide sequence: TGTGCCAGCAGTGAAATGAGACGGGGAAGCGATGAGCAGTTCTTC. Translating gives CASSEMRRGSDEQFF.

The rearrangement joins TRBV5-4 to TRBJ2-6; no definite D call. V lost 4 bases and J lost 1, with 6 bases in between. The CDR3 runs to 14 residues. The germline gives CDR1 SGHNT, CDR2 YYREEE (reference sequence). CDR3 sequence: CASSRESGANVLTF. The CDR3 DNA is TGTGCCAGCAGCCGAGAATCTGGGGCCAACGTCCTGACTTTC.